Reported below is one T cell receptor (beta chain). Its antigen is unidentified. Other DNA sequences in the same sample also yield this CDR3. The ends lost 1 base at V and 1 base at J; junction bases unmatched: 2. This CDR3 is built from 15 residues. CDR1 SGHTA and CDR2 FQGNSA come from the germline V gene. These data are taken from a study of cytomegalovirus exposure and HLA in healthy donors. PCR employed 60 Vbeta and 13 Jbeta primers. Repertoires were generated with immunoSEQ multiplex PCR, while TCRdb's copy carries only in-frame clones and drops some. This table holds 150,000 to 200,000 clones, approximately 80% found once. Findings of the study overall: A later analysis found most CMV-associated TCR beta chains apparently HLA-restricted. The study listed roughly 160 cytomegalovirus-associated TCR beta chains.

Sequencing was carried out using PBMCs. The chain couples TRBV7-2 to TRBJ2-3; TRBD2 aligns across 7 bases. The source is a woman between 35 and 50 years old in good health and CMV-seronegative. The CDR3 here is CASSLGLAGTDTQYF. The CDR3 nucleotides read TGTGCCAGCAGCTTAGGGCTAGCGGGCACAGATACGCAGTATTTT.